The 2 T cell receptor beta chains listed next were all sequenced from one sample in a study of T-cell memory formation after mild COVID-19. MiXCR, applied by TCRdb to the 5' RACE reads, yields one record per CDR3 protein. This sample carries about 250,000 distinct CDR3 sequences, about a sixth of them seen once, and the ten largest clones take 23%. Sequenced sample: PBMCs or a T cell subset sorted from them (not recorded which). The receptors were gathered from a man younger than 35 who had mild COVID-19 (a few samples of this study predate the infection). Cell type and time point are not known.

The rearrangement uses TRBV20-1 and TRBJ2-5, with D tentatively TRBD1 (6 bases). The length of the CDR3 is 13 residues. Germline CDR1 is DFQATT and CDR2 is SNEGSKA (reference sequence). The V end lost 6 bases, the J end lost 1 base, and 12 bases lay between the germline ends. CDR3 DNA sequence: TGCAGTGCGCGGAGACAGGCCCAAGAGACCCAGTACTTC. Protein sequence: CSARRQAQETQYF.

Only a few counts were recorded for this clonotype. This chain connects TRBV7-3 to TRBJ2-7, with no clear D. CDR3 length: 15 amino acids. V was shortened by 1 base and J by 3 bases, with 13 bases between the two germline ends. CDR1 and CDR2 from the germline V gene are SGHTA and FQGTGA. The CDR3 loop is CASSLNPARIYEQYF. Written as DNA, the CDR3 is TGTGCCAGCAGCTTAAATCCGGCGCGAATCTACGAGCAGTACTTC.